The rows below give T cell receptor beta chains drawn from one sample of a study of OX40 agonist ivuxolimab in advanced cancers. Clones were sequenced by immunoSEQ multiplex PCR, and TCRdb holds only the in-frame ones, with some missing. The top ten hold around 0.25% of the sample, which has over 85,000 clones, 85% to 95% seen once. Here the sequenced sample was CD4+ or CD8+ T cells sorted from blood, taken in a trial of the OX40 agonist ivuxolimab. These receptors all stem from an adult with an advanced solid tumor such as melanoma, head and neck, liver or kidney cancer. CDR3s include the opening cysteine and the closing phenylalanine or tryptophan. Fields, in order: clone size, J gene, D gene, V gene, CDR3 DNA, CDR3 protein. A D gene is named only where the DNA matches it firmly. Some rows have no size entry. The others give once, few or many, or a class for an expanded clone.

- TRBJ2-7 TRBD1 TRBV2 TGTGCCAGCAGTGCGACAGGGATAGGGTACTACGAGCAGTACTTC CASSATGIGYYEQYF
- TRBJ1-3 - TRBV6-1 TGTGCCAGCAGTGATAGGGACGGAAACACCATATATTTT CASSDRDGNTIYF
- TRBJ1-2 - TRBV2 TGTGCCAGCAGTGGGAGCCTAACTATGAATGGCTACACCTTC CASSGSLTMNGYTF
- TRBJ1-2 - TRBV12-5 TGTGCTAGTGGTTTGGTATCCTTCGGCAGGGCAGAAGGTGGCTACACCTTC CASGLVSFGRAEGGYTF
- TRBJ1-1 - TRBV2 TGTGCCAGCAGCCTATATGACAGCACTGAAGCTTTCTTT CASSLYDSTEAFF
- TRBJ2-7 - TRBV28 TGTGCCAGCAGTTCCCCGCCTATTGGGGCGCGGCAGTACTTC CASSSPPIGARQYF
once TRBJ2-3 - TRBV4-3 TGCGCCAGCAGCCAAGAGCCTAGCAGCACAGATACGCAGTATTTT CASSQEPSSTDTQYF
few TRBJ1-1 - TRBV30 TGTGCCTGGAGTGTACGGCACGAAGCTTTCTTT CAWSVRHEAFF
- TRBJ1-2 - TRBV18 TGTGCCAGCTCATCTACGCCACAGGGAGACTATGGCTACACCTTC CASSSTPQGDYGYTF
once TRBJ2-7 - TRBV1 TGCACCAGCAGCCAAGATGCCCAGGGGGCCTACGAGCAGTACTTC CTSSQDAQGAYEQYF
- TRBJ2-6 - TRBV27 TGTGCCAGCAGTTTAAAGGGCCCCTGGCGCTCTGGGGCCAACGTCCTGACTTTC CASSLKGPWRSGANVLTF
- TRBJ2-5 - TRBV9 TGTGCCAGCAGCGCCCGCGCTACGTCCCCGGAGACCCAGTACTTC CASSARATSPETQYF
once TRBJ2-1 TRBD2 TRBV13 TGTGCCAGCAGCTCCAGTAGCGGGCAAGACAATGAGCAGTTCTTC CASSSSSGQDNEQFF
few TRBJ1-1 - TRBV19 TGTGCCAGCTCAAACGGACTGATGAACACTGAAGCTTTCTTT CASSNGLMNTEAFF
- TRBJ1-3 - TRBV19 TGTGCCAGTAGTCCAGGGAGAGCTGGAAACACCATATATTTT CASSPGRAGNTIYF
- TRBJ1-2 TRBD1 TRBV2 TGTGCCAGCAGTGACACACAGGGGGCTGGCTACACCTTC CASSDTQGAGYTF
once TRBJ1-5 TRBD1 TRBV28 TGTGCCAGCAGTGGAAAGATTCGGGACAGGGGTAGAGATCAGCCCCAGCATTTT CASSGKIRDRGRDQPQHF
- TRBJ1-5 - TRBV19 TGTGCCAGTAGTATAGAGGGAAGGGGCAGTCAGCCCCAGCATTTT CASSIEGRGSQPQHF
- TRBJ1-6 - TRBV5-1 TGCGCCAGCAGCTCGACCCAACAGGGTGCACCCCTCCACTTT CASSSTQQGAPLHF
- TRBJ1-2 - TRBV18 TGTGCCAGCTCACCTCCGGGACCAGCCGGCTATGGCTACACCTTC CASSPPGPAGYGYTF
- TRBJ1-2 - TRBV7-9 TGTGCCAGCAGCTTACAGGCCGATAGCTATGGCTACACCTTC CASSLQADSYGYTF
- TRBJ1-2 TRBD1 TRBV19 TGTGCCAGTAGTATCGTGACAGGGGGATATGGCTACACCTTC CASSIVTGGYGYTF
- TRBJ1-5 TRBD1 TRBV19 TGTGCCAGTAGTATGCAGAAGGACAGGGCCAGCAATCAGCCCCAGCATTTT CASSMQKDRASNQPQHF
few TRBJ1-5 TRBD1 TRBV6-6 TGTGCCAGCCGGACAGGGGACAGTCAGCCCCAGCATTTT CASRTGDSQPQHF
- TRBJ2-3 - TRBV15 TGTGCCACCAGGGACTCCTACACAGATACGCAGTATTTT CATRDSYTDTQYF
- TRBJ1-3 - TRBV7-2 TGTGCCAGCAGCCACTCTGGAAACACCATATATTTT CASSHSGNTIYF
- TRBJ2-1 - TRBV28 TGTGCCAGCAGTTTAGTTGATGAGCAGTTCTTC CASSLVDEQFF
- TRBJ1-5 TRBD1 TRBV28 TGTGCCAGCAGTTGGGACAGTGGGGGTCAGCCCCAGCATTTT CASSWDSGGQPQHF
- TRBJ1-5 - TRBV19 TGTGCCAGTAGTATGGAACTCCCCCGTCAGCCCCAGCATTTT CASSMELPRQPQHF
- TRBJ2-5 - TRBV5-3 TGTGCCAGAAGCCCTAAGGAGGGTTGGGGGACCCAGTACTTC CARSPKEGWGTQYF
- TRBJ2-3 - TRBV7-3 TGTGCCAGCAGCTTACTTTCCGGTACGCAGTATTTT CASSLLSGTQYF
- TRBJ1-2 TRBD1 TRBV7-7 TGTGCTAGCAGCCTACAGGGGGCGCCGTATTACGATGGCTACACCTTC CASSLQGAPYYDGYTF
once TRBJ2-5 - TRBV19 TGTGCCAGTAGTCCCCCCGGGCTAGAGACCCAGTACTTC CASSPPGLETQYF
- TRBJ1-5 TRBD1 TRBV19 TGTGCCAGTAGTAAGGGGACAGGGACCACTAGGGGCAATCAGCCCCAGCATTTT CASSKGTGTTRGNQPQHF
few TRBJ1-4 TRBD1 TRBV6-5 TGTGCCAGCACCAACCGCCGACAGGGGGGCTCGAAACTGTTTTTT CASTNRRQGGSKLFF
- TRBJ1-5 TRBD1 TRBV2 TGTGCCAGCACGGGACAGGGTCCGGGCAATCAGCCCCAGCATTTT CASTGQGPGNQPQHF
- TRBJ1-2 - TRBV5-1 TGCGCCAGCAGCTTGGAGTCCGGGGGCTACACCTTC CASSLESGGYTF
- TRBJ1-2 TRBD1 TRBV4-2 TGTGCCAGCAGCCGCGGGACAGACAGTGGCTACACCTTC CASSRGTDSGYTF
- TRBJ2-1 - TRBV28 TGTGCCAGCAGTTTCCGGACGCAGCAGTTCTTC CASSFRTQQFF
- TRBJ2-1 TRBD2 TRBV6-4 TGTGCCAGCAGCGCCTCGGGCGGGAGTGAGCAGTTCTTC CASSASGGSEQFF
- TRBJ1-1 - TRBV6-5 TGTGCCAGCTCCAGGAACATGAACACTGAAGCTTTCTTT CASSRNMNTEAFF
- TRBJ1-2 TRBD1 TRBV30 TGTGCCTGGAGCGGACAGGGGGCGATCGGTTTTAACTATGGCTACACCTTC CAWSGQGAIGFNYGYTF
- TRBJ1-4 - TRBV28 TGTGCCAGCAGTTTCCTGGGAGGGACCGCAACTAATGAAAAACTGTTTTTT CASSFLGGTATNEKLFF
- TRBJ1-5 - TRBV2 TGTGCCAGCAGGGTGGGAGGGGACGCTCAGCCCCAGCATTTT CASRVGGDAQPQHF
- TRBJ2-1 TRBD1 TRBV25-1 TGTGCCAGCAGTGAATCCGGGACAGGGTCGAATGAGCAGTTCTTC CASSESGTGSNEQFF
- TRBJ2-3 - TRBV30 TGTGCCTGGAGTGTAATAACAGATACGCAGTATTTT CAWSVITDTQYF
once TRBJ1-5 - TRBV28 TGTGCCAGCAGTTCCCCCGGGGTCCTGATGGGCAATCAGCCCCAGCATTTT CASSSPGVLMGNQPQHF
- TRBJ1-2 TRBD1 TRBV19 TGTGCCAGTAGCCGAGACAGGGCGCTAGATGGCTACACCTTC CASSRDRALDGYTF
- TRBJ1-2 - TRBV6-6 TGTGCCAGCGGAACCGACAGGTTCTATGGCTACACCTTC CASGTDRFYGYTF
- TRBJ2-4 - TRBV5-6 TGTGCCAGCAGCTCGGGGACTCTCCTAGGAATTCAGTACTTC CASSSGTLLGIQYF
- TRBJ1-6 - TRBV27 TGTGCCAGCAGTTTATTACCGGGACGGTCACCCCTCCACTTT CASSLLPGRSPLHF
- TRBJ2-1 - TRBV7-2 TGTGCCAGCAGCCTACTTTTCCATAGAAGTGAGCAGTTCTTC CASSLLFHRSEQFF
- TRBJ2-5 - TRBV11-3 TGTGCCAGCAGCTCGTGGGGGAATATAGAGACCCAGTACTTC CASSSWGNIETQYF
- TRBJ2-3 - TRBV5-5 TGTGCCAGCAGCTCGGCTAGCACAGATACGCAGTATTTT CASSSASTDTQYF
- TRBJ1-3 - TRBV15 TGTGCCACCAGCAGATCGAGGCGGGTCGTGTACGGAAACACCATATATTTT CATSRSRRVVYGNTIYF
- TRBJ2-3 TRBD2 TRBV5-1 TGCGCCAGCAGCCGGAATGGGGGAGGGACAGATACGCAGTATTTT CASSRNGGGTDTQYF
- TRBJ2-3 - TRBV6-5 TGTGCCAGCAGTCCCCTAGGGACTAGCACAGATACGCAGTATTTT CASSPLGTSTDTQYF